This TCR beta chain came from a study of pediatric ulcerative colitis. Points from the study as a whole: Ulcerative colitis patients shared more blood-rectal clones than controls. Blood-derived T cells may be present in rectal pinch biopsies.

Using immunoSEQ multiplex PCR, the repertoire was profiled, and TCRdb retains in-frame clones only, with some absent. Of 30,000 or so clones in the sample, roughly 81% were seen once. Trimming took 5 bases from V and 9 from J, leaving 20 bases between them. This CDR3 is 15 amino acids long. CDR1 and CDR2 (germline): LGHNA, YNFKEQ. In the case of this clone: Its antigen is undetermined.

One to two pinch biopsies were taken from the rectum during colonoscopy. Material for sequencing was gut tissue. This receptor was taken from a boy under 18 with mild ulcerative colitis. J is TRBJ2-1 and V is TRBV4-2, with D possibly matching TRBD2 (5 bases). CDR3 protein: CASSYQLDSLGEQFF. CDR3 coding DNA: TGTGCCAGCAGCTATCAACTGGACTCCCTGGGTGAGCAGTTCTTC.